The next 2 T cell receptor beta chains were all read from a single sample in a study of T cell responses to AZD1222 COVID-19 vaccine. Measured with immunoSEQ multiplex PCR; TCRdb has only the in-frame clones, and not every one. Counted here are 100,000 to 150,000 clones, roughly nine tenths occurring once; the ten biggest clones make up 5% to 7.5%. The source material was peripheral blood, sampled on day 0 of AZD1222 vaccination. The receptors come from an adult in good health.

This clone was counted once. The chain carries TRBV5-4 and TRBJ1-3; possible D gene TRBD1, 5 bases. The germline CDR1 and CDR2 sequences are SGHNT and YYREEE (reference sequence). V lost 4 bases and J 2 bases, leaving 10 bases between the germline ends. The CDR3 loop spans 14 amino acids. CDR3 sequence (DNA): TGTGCCAGCAGCCCGGCGGGGCCTGGAAACACCATATATTTT. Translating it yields CASSPAGPGNTIYF.

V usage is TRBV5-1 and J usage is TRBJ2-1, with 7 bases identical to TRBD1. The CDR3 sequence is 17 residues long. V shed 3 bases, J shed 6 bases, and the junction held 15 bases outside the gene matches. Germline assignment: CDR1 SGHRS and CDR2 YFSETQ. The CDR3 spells CASSSFTTGQILNEQFF. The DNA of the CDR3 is TGCGCCAGCAGCTCATTTACGACGGGACAGATCCTCAATGAGCAGTTCTTC. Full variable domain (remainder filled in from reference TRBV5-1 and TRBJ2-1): KAGVTQTPRYLIKTRGQQVTLSCSPISGHRSVSWYQQTPGQGLQFLFEYFSETQRNKGNFPGRFSGRQFSNSRSEMNVSTLELGDSALYLCASSSFTTGQILNEQFFGPGTRLTVL.